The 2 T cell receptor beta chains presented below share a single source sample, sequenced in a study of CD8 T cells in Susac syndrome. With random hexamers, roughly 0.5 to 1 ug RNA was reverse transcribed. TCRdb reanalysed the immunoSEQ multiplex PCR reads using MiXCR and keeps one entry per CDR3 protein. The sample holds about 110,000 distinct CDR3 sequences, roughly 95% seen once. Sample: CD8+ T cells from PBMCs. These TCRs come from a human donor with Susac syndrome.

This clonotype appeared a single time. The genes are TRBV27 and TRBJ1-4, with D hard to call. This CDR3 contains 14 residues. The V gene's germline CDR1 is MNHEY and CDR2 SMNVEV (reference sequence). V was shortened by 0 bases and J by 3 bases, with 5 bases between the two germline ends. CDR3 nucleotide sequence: TGTGCCAGCAGTTTATCGAGACCTAATGAAAAACTGTTTTTT. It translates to CASSLSRPNEKLFF.

The CDR3 DNA reads TGTGCCAGCAGCCAACCCCGACTAGGAAAAGAGACCCAGTACTTC. Translated: CASSQPRLGKETQYF. V and J are TRBV14 and TRBJ2-5; weak D call: TRBD2 (6 bases). V dropped 2 bases and J dropped 3 bases, with 13 bases sitting between them. The CDR3 has 15 residues. Germline loops: CDR1 SGHDN, CDR2 FVKESK.